This passage covers 28 T cell receptor beta chains from one sample sequenced in a study of cytomegalovirus exposure and HLA in healthy donors. With 60 Vbeta and 13 Jbeta primers, the PCR was carried out. Method: immunoSEQ multiplex PCR; TCRdb's copy keeps in-frame clones and lacks some. This table holds roughly 200,000 clones, 82% found once. The sample consisted of PBMCs. These receptors all stem from a woman aged 40 to 49 in good health and CMV-seronegative.

The chain links TRBV7-3 to TRBJ2-3; 8 nucleotides align to TRBD1. Germline assignment: CDR1 SGHTA and CDR2 FQGTGA. The CDR3 has 15 amino acids. Unmatched junction bases numbered 7, after V lost 6 bases and J lost 2 bases. The CDR3 DNA follows: TGTGCCAGCAGTCCCGGGACAGGCTTCACAGATACGCAGTATTTT. Its translation is CASSPGTGFTDTQYF. The whole variable domain, remainder taken from reference TRBV7-3 and TRBJ2-3, is GAGVSQTPSNKVTEKGKYVELRCDPISGHTALYWYRQSLGQGPEFLIYFQGTGAADDSGLPNDRFFAVRPEGSVSTLKIQRTERGDSAVYLCASSPGTGFTDTQYFGPGTRLTVL.

This chain uses TRBV27 with TRBJ1-1, with D perhaps TRBD1 (5 bases). The ends were cut back, 2 bases at V and 4 bases at J, with 8 bases in the middle. The CDR3 length is 13 residues. Looked up from germline, CDR1 is MNHEY and CDR2 is SMNVEV (reference sequence). CDR3 protein: CASSLGGGTEAFF. The DNA of the CDR3 is TGTGCCAGCAGTTTAGGCGGGGGCACTGAAGCTTTCTTT.

The rearrangement joins TRBV7-2 to TRBJ2-7; D unclear. Trimming shortened V by 4 bases and J by 4 bases, and 11 bases separated the two germline ends. Germline lookup yields CDR1 SGHTA and CDR2 FQGNSA. The CDR3 has 13 amino acids. CDR3 DNA: TGTGCCAGCAGCTCCAGAGGCCCATACGAGCAGTACTTC. Its protein product is CASSSRGPYEQYF.

Only a few counts were recorded for this clone. The chain couples TRBV7-2 to TRBJ1-2; 12 bases align to TRBD1. The CDR3 contains 16 residues. Germline CDR1 and CDR2: SGHTA and FQGNSA. V trimming: 4 bases; J trimming: 12 bases; junction bases outside the gene matches: 15. The CDR3 sequence: CASSSRTGTGGGVDTF. The CDR3, as DNA: TGTGCCAGCAGCTCCCGAACCGGGACAGGGGGCGGAGTGGACACCTTC.

Only one count was recorded for this clone. The chain joins TRBV9 to TRBJ1-1; D possibly corresponds to TRBD1 (5 bases). The CDR3 runs to 13 residues. Trimming shortened V by 0 bases and J by 4 bases, and 7 bases separated the two germline ends. Per germline, CDR1 SGDLS and CDR2 YYNGEE. CDR3 nucleotides: TGTGCCAGCAGCGTAGGGGGCCGCACTGAAGCTTTCTTT. It is translated as CASSVGGRTEAFF.

This chain uses TRBV15 with TRBJ2-3; TRBD1 matches 10 bases. The CDR3 covers 16 residues. Germline V gene data show CDR1 as LNHNV and CDR2 as YYDKDF (reference sequence). With 2 bases clipped from V and 5 bases from J, the junction kept 7 bases outside the gene matches. The CDR3 spells CATSRMTGGLGDTQYF. For the CDR3, the DNA is TGTGCCACCAGCAGAATGACAGGGGGCTTGGGAGATACGCAGTATTTT.

This clone was seen only a few times. V is TRBV5-4 and J is TRBJ1-3, with D tentatively TRBD1 (5 bases). The length of the CDR3 is 15 residues. The germline V and J ends were trimmed by 0 bases and 1 base, with 8 bases remaining between them. CDR1 and CDR2 from the germline V gene are SGHNT and YYREEE (reference sequence). Here the CDR3 DNA reads TGTGCCAGCAGCTTGGGTACAGGATCTGGAAACACCATATATTTT. Its protein product is CASSLGTGSGNTIYF.

The genes are TRBV2 and TRBJ2-7; 9 bases line up with TRBD1. The CDR3 spans 15 residues. Germline CDR1 reads SNHLY; CDR2 reads FYNNEI. The V gene end was trimmed by 3 bases and the J gene end by 6 bases; junction bases not matched to a gene: 9. The CDR3 sequence: CASSDIAQGAGEQYF. The CDR3 DNA is TGTGCCAGCAGTGACATAGCACAGGGGGCCGGCGAGCAGTACTTC. Full variable domain (missing parts from reference TRBV2 and TRBJ2-7): EPEVTQTPSHQVTQMGQEVILRCVPISNHLYFYWYRQILGQKVEFLVSFYNNEISEKSEIFDDQFSVERPDGSNFTLKIRSTKLEDSAMYFCASSDIAQGAGEQYFGPGTRLTVT.

This chain uses TRBV9 with TRBJ1-5; D is perhaps TRBD1 (6 bases). There are 16 residues in the CDR3. Per the germline V gene, CDR1 is SGDLS and CDR2 is YYNGEE. The V and J ends lost 3 bases and 6 bases respectively, with 19 bases between them. The CDR3 here is CASSAGTNPAIQPQHF. CDR3 coding DNA: TGTGCCAGCAGCGCGGGGACAAATCCCGCTATTCAGCCCCAGCATTTT.

This rearrangement joins TRBV6-6 to TRBJ1-5; D may be TRBD1 (5 bases). CDR3 length: 16 residues. Germline loops: CDR1 MNHNY, CDR2 SVGAGI (reference sequence). V gave up 6 bases and J gave up 7 bases, with 22 bases separating them. CDR3 DNA: TGTGCCAGCAGCCTCCCTACGGAAGGGGAACGACAGCCCCAGCATTTT. Translated, it gives CASSLPTEGERQPQHF.

This chain links TRBV28 with TRBJ2-7, with 7 bases matching TRBD1. Germline V CDR1 and CDR2: MDHEN, SYDVKM. With 6 bases clipped from V and 4 bases from J, the junction kept 15 bases outside the gene matches. This CDR3 contains 16 residues. CDR3 sequence: CASSSRRQGPSYEQYF. The CDR3, as DNA: TGTGCCAGCAGCTCCCGGCGACAGGGACCGTCTTACGAGCAGTACTTC.

This clone appeared once. The chain employs TRBV28 and TRBJ2-3; a possible D gene is TRBD2 (6 bases). The germline V gene has CDR1 MDHEN and CDR2 SYDVKM. The V end was cut by 4 bases, the J end by 3 bases, with 17 bases between. The CDR3 runs 16 residues. The CDR3 sequence: CASSSPPGLMTDTQYF. In nucleotides, the CDR3 is TGTGCCAGCAGTTCCCCCCCGGGACTCATGACAGATACGCAGTATTTT.

The CDR3 DNA is TGCGCCAGCAGCCGGGTAGCGGGAAACAACAATGAGCAGTTCTTC. Translating gives CASSRVAGNNNEQFF. The rearrangement joins TRBV4-1 to TRBJ2-1; TRBD2 matches 8 bases. Germline CDR1 and CDR2: MGHRA and YSYEKL. V dropped 4 bases and J dropped 5; count of bases not matched to a gene: 7. This CDR3 has 15 amino acids.

This clone was detected once. The J gene is TRBJ2-7, the V gene TRBV2; D gene unclear. From germline, CDR1 is SNHLY and CDR2 FYNNEI. The CDR3 has 12 residues. V was clipped by 4 bases and J by 4 bases, with 8 bases between them. CDR3 loop: CASSVLRYEQYF. As DNA, the CDR3 is TGTGCCAGCAGTGTACTCAGGTACGAGCAGTACTTC.

This clone came up a few times. The rearrangement joins TRBV6-5 to TRBJ1-5, with D possibly being TRBD1 (5 bases). V was pared by 5 bases and J by 2 bases, with 7 bases between. The CDR3 has 13 amino acids. Germline V CDR1 and CDR2: MNHEY, SVGAGI. The CDR3 coding sequence is TGTGCCAGCAGTCTCAGGGGCAATCAGCCCCAGCATTTT. It translates to CASSLRGNQPQHF.

This chain uses TRBV30 with TRBJ2-1; no reliable D call. V shed 4 bases and J shed 0 bases, with 7 bases lying between them. The CDR3 totals 13 residues. Germline V gene lookup returns CDR1 GTSNPN and CDR2 SVGIG (reference sequence). The CDR3 protein is CAWTPSSYNEQFF. The CDR3 region has the DNA TGTGCCTGGACCCCGAGCTCCTACAATGAGCAGTTCTTC. Filled out from reference TRBV30 and TRBJ2-1, the complete variable domain reads SQTIHQWPATLVQPVGSPLSLECTVEGTSNPNLYWYRQAAGRGLQLLFYSVGIGQISSEVPQNLSASRPQDRQFILSSKKLLLSDSGFYLCAWTPSSYNEQFFGPGTRLTVL.

The J gene is TRBJ2-1, the V gene TRBV7-6, with a tentative D call TRBD2 (6 bases). Trimming took off 5 bases at V and 4 bases at J, with 9 bases between the two ends. Germline V gene lookup returns CDR1 SGHVS and CDR2 FNYEAQ. CDR3 length: 13 amino acids. The CDR3 here is CASSSSGYNEQFF. For the CDR3, the DNA is TGTGCCAGCAGCAGTAGCGGTTACAATGAGCAGTTCTTC.

V gene TRBV9 combines with J gene TRBJ2-1; 9 bases line up with TRBD2. V lost 3 bases, J lost 2 bases, and 6 bases stayed unmatched. CDR1 and CDR2 (germline): SGDLS, YYNGEE. This CDR3 comprises 16 residues. The CDR3 region has the DNA TGTGCCAGCAGCGCCGAATTAGCGGGGGCCTACAATGAGCAGTTCTTC. This codes for CASSAELAGAYNEQFF.

The genes are TRBV5-8 and TRBJ2-7, with D possibly TRBD1 on 6 matching bases. CDR1 is SGHTS and CDR2 is YDEGEE in the germline V gene. The V end lost 4 bases, the J end lost 2 bases, and 13 bases lay between the germline ends. The CDR3 sequence is 14 residues long. CDR3 sequence: CASSRTANAYEQYF. In DNA form, the CDR3 reads TGTGCCAGCAGCCGGACAGCGAATGCCTACGAGCAGTACTTC.

The V and J genes are TRBV2 and TRBJ2-3; TRBD2 aligns across 9 bases. The CDR3 is 14 residues long. V lost 11 bases to trimming and J lost 2 bases; unmatched junction nucleotides: 8. Germline CDR1 SNHLY, CDR2 FYNNEI. The CDR3 reads CALRAGGNTDTQYF. For the CDR3, the DNA is TGTGCCCTAAGGGCGGGAGGGAACACAGATACGCAGTATTTT.

This clone was detected a few times. The chain uses TRBV29-1 and TRBJ1-2; D is unresolved. The CDR3 is 15 residues long. Germline V gene data show CDR1 as SQVTM and CDR2 as ANQGSEA. Trimming shortened V by 3 bases and J by 6 bases, and 20 bases separated the two germline ends. Written as DNA, the CDR3 is TGCAGCGTTGAGCCCGGAATTGGGCCCAGGCATGGCTACACCTTC. Its translation: CSVEPGIGPRHGYTF. The entire variable domain, with the rest obtained from reference TRBV29-1 and TRBJ1-2, is as follows: SAVISQKPSRDICQRGTSLTIQCQVDSQVTMMFWYRQQPGQSLTLIATANQGSEATYESGFVIDKFPISRPNLTFSTLTVSNMSPEDSSIYLCSVEPGIGPRHGYTFGSGTRLTVV.

The rearrangement joins TRBV7-9 to TRBJ2-7; 8 bases agree with TRBD2. There are 14 residues in the CDR3. From germline, CDR1 is SEHNR and CDR2 FQNEAQ (reference sequence). V lost 4 bases, J lost 4 bases, and 6 bases stayed unmatched. This chain's CDR3 is CASSSPSSGYEQYF. In nucleotides, the CDR3 is TGTGCCAGCAGCTCGCCGTCTAGCGGGTACGAGCAGTACTTC.

The chain couples TRBV19 to TRBJ2-5; the match to TRBD1 covers 8 bases. Trimming took 4 bases from V and 3 from J; bases not matched to a gene: 1. Germline lookup yields CDR1 LNHDA and CDR2 SQIVND (reference sequence). The CDR3 runs 13 residues. CDR3 in amino acids: CASSRTGKETQYF. Here the CDR3 DNA reads TGTGCCAGTAGTAGGACAGGGAAAGAGACCCAGTACTTC.

This clone turned up a few times. The DNA for the CDR3 is TGTGCCAGCAGCTGGACAGTTAATTCACCCCTCCACTTT. Translating gives CASSWTVNSPLHF. This chain links TRBV7-8 with TRBJ1-6; TRBD1 is a possible D gene (6 bases). Germline CDR1 is SGHVS and CDR2 is FQNEAQ. Trimming pared 4 bases from V and 6 bases from J, leaving 7 bases between. The CDR3 consists of 13 residues.

The chain is built from TRBV7-8 and TRBJ2-7, with 8 bases fitting TRBD1. Germline CDR1 SGHVS, CDR2 FQNEAQ. The CDR3 totals 16 residues. V shed 3 bases and J 0 bases; nucleotides not matched to a gene: 7. CDR3 amino acids: CASSLDSGQDSYEQYF. The CDR3 nucleotides are TGTGCCAGCAGCTTGGACTCGGGACAGGACTCCTACGAGCAGTACTTC.

This chain connects TRBV28 to TRBJ1-4; TRBD1 aligns across 8 bases. There are 15 residues in the CDR3. Germline CDR1 MDHEN, CDR2 SYDVKM. V lost 5 bases, J lost 9 bases, and 11 bases stayed unmatched. The CDR3 is CASSTDGQGQQKLFF. Written as DNA, the CDR3 is TGTGCCAGCAGTACCGACGGACAGGGTCAACAAAAACTGTTTTTT. Full variable domain (missing parts from reference TRBV28 and TRBJ1-4): DVKVTQSSRYLVKRTGEKVFLECVQDMDHENMFWYRQDPGLGLRLIYFSYDVKMKEKGDIPEGYSVSREKKERFSLILESASTNQTSMYLCASSTDGQGQQKLFFGSGTQLSVL.

CDR3 DNA sequence: TGTGCCAGCAGCCAAAGCTGGACAGAGAATTCACCCCTCCACTTT. It yields the protein CASSQSWTENSPLHF. The chain combines TRBV2 with TRBJ1-6; maybe TRBD1 (6 bases). V lost 6 bases, J lost 7 bases, and 16 bases lay in between. The CDR3 sequence is 15 residues long. Germline CDR1 is SNHLY and CDR2 is FYNNEI.

This clone came up a few times. The chain is built from TRBV7-9 and TRBJ1-5; tentative D call: TRBD1 (6 bases). V was cut by 4 bases and J by 0 bases, with 16 bases left in between. The CDR3 consists of 17 residues. The germline V gene encodes CDR1 SEHNR and CDR2 FQNEAQ (reference sequence). CDR3 DNA: TGTGCCAGCAGCTCGGCGGGAGGACAGAATAGCAATCAGCCCCAGCATTTT. Its translation is CASSSAGGQNSNQPQHF.